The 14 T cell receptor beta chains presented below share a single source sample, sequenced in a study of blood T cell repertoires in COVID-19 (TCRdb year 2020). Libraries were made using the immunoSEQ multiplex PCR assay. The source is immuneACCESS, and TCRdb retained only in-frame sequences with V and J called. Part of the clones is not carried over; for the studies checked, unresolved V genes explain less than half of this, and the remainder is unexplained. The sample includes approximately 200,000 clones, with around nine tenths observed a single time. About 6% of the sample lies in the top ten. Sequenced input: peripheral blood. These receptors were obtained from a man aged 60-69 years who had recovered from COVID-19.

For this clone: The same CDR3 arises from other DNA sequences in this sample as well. As DNA, the CDR3 is TGTGCCAGCAGCGTTAGACAGGAAAATTCACCCCTCCACTTT. Translated, it gives CASSVRQENSPLHF. The rearrangement uses TRBV9 and TRBJ1-6, with a tentative D call TRBD1 (6 bases). CDR3 size: 14 residues. Trimming took 2 bases from V and 7 from J, leaving 10 bases between them. Germline values: CDR1 SGDLS, CDR2 YYNGEE.

The CDR3 loop is CAWSVQVHTEAFF. The CDR3 nucleotides read TGTGCCTGGAGTGTACAGGTGCACACTGAAGCTTTCTTT. This sequence joins TRBV30 and TRBJ1-1; a weak D match, TRBD1 (5 bases). CDR3 length equals 13 residues. Per germline, CDR1 GTSNPN and CDR2 SVGIG (reference sequence). The V gene lost 0 bases and the J gene lost 3 bases, with 8 bases spanning the gap. Full variable domain (remainder filled in from reference TRBV30 and TRBJ1-1): SQTIHQWPATLVQPVGSPLSLECTVEGTSNPNLYWYRQAAGRGLQLLFYSVGIGQISSEVPQNLSASRPQDRQFILSSKKLLLSDSGFYLCAWSVQVHTEAFFGQGTRLTVV.

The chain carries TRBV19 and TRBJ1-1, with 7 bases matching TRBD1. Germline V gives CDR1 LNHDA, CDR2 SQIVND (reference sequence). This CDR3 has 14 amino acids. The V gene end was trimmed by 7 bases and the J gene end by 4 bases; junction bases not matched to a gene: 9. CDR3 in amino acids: CASTVDRLGTEAFF. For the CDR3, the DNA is TGTGCCAGTACCGTGGACAGGTTGGGCACTGAAGCTTTCTTT.

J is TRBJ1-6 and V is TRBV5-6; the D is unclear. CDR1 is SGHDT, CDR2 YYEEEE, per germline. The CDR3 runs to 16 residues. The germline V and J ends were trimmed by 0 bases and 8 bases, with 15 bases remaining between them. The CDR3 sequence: CASSLAPSPPDSPLHF. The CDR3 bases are TGTGCCAGCAGCTTGGCCCCCTCTCCCCCGGATTCACCCCTCCACTTT.

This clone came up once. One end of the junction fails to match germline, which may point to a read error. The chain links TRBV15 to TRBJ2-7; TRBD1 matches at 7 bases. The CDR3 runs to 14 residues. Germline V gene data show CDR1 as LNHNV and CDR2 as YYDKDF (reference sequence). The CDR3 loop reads CAASRGSTGNEQYF. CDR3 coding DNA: TGTGCCGCCAGCAGAGGGTCGACAGGGAACGAGCAGTACTTC. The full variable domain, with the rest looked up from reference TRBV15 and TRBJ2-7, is DAMVIQNPRYQVTQFGKPVTLSCSQTLNHNVMYWYQQKSSQAPKLLFHYYDKDFNNEADTPDNFQSRRPNTSFCFLDIRSPGLGDTAMYLCAASRGSTGNEQYFGPGTRLTVT.

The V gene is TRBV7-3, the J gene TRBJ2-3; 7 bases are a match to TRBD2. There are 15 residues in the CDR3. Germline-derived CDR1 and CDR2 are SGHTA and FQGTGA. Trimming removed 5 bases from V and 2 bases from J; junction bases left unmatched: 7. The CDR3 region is CASSLSGINTDTQYF. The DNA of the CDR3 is TGTGCCAGCAGCCTCAGCGGGATAAACACAGATACGCAGTATTTT. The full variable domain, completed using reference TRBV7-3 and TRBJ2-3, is GAGVSQTPSNKVTEKGKYVELRCDPISGHTALYWYRQSLGQGPEFLIYFQGTGAADDSGLPNDRFFAVRPEGSVSTLKIQRTERGDSAVYLCASSLSGINTDTQYFGPGTRLTVL.

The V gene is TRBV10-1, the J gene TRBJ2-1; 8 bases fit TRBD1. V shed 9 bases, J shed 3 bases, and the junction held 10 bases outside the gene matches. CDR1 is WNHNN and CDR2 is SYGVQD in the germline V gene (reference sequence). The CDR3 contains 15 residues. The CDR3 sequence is CARQETGDHYNEQFF. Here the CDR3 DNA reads TGCGCCAGGCAAGAGACAGGGGATCACTACAATGAGCAGTTCTTC.

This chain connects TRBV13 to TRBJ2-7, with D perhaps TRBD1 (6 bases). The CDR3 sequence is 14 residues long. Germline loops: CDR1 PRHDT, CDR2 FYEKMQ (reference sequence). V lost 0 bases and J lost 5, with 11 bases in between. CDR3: CASSLGGGFNEQYF. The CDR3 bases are TGTGCCAGCAGCTTAGGAGGGGGTTTTAACGAGCAGTACTTC. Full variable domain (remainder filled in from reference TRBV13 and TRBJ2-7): AAGVIQSPRHLIKEKRETATLKCYPIPRHDTVYWYQQGPGQDPQFLISFYEKMQSDKGSIPDRFSAQQFSDYHSELNMSSLELGDSALYFCASSLGGGFNEQYFGPGTRLTVT.

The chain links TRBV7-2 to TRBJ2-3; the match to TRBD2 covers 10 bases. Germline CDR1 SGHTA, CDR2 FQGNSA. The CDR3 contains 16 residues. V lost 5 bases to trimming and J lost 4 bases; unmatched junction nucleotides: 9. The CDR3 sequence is CASSLLAGGGPDTQYF. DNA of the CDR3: TGTGCCAGCAGCCTATTAGCGGGGGGAGGGCCAGATACGCAGTATTTT.

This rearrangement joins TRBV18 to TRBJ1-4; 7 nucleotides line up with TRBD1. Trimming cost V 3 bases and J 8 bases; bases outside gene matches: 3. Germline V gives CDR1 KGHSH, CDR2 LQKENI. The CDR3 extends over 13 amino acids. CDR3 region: CASSPETGEKLFF. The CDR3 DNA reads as TGTGCCAGCTCACCCGAGACAGGGGAAAAACTGTTTTTT.

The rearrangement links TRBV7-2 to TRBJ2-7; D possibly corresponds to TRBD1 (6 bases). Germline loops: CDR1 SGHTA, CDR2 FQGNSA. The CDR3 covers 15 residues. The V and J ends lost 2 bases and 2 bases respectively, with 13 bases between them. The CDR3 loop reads CASSLRDPGAYEQYF. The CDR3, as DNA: TGTGCCAGCAGCTTACGCGACCCAGGGGCCTACGAGCAGTACTTC.

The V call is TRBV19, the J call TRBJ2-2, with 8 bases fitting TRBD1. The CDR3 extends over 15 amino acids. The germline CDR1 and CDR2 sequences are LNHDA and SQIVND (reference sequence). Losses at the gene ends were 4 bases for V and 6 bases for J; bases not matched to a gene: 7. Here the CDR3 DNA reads TGTGCCAGTAGTAACGGACAGGGATGGGCCGGGGAGCTGTTTTTT. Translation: CASSNGQGWAGELFF.

CDR3 sequence: CASIRDRGSGELFF. The CDR3 DNA is TGTGCCAGCATCCGGGACAGGGGTTCCGGGGAGCTGTTTTTT. This rearrangement joins TRBV5-4 to TRBJ2-2, with 10 nucleotides matching TRBD1. The germline gives CDR1 SGHNT, CDR2 YYREEE (reference sequence). CDR3 length: 14 amino acids. V was pared by 6 bases and J by 6 bases, with 5 bases of the junction left unmatched.

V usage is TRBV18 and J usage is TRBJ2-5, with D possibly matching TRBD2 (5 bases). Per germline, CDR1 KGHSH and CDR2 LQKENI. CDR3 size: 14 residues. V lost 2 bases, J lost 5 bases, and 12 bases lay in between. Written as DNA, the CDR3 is TGTGCCAGCTCACCAGAGAGGGCAGGCGAGACCCAGTACTTC. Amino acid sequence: CASSPERAGETQYF.